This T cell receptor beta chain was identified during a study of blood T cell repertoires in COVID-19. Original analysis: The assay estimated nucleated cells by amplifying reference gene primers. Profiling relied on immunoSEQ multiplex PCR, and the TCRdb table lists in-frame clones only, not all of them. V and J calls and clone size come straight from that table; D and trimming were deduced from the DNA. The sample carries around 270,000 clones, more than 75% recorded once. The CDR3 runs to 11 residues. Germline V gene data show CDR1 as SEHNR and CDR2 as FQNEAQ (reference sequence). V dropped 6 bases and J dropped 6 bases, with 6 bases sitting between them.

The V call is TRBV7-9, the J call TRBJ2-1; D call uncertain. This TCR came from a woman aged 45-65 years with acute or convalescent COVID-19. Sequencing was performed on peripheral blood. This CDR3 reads CASRSVNEQFF. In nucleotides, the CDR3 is TGTGCCAGCAGATCTGTCAATGAGCAGTTCTTC.